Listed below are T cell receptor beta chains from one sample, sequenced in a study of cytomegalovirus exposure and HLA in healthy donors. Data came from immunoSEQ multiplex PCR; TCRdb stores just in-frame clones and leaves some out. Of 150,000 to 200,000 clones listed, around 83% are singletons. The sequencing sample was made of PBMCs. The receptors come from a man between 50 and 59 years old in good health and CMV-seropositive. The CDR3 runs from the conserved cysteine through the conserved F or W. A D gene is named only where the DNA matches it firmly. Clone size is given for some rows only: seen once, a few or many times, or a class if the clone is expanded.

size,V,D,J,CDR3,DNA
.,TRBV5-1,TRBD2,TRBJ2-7,CASSLAATSGIYEQYF,TGCGCCAGCAGCTTGGCCGCGACTAGCGGGATCTACGAGCAGTACTTC
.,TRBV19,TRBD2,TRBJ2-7,CASSIGPGGVYEQYF,TGTGCCAGTAGTATCGGGCCTGGGGGGGTCTACGAGCAGTACTTC
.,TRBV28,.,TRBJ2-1,CASSSTGNEQFF,TGTGCCAGCAGTAGTACAGGCAATGAGCAGTTCTTC
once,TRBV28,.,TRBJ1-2,CASSGGSTNYGYTF,TGTGCCAGCAGTGGGGGGTCCACTAACTATGGCTACACCTTC
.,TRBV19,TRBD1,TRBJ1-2,CASSPRDRLNYGYTF,TGTGCCAGTAGTCCCCGGGACAGGTTAAACTATGGCTACACCTTC
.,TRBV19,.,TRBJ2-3,CASSIQSVTDTQYF,TGTGCCAGTAGTATCCAGAGCGTCACAGATACGCAGTATTTT
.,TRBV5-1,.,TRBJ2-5,CASRAAETQYF,TGCGCCAGCAGAGCTGCAGAGACCCAGTACTTC
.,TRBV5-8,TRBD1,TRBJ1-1,CASSLGDSYAEAFF,TGTGCCAGCAGCTTGGGGGACAGCTACGCTGAAGCTTTCTTT
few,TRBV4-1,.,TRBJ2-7,CASSQVLLVAIHEQYF,TGCGCCAGCAGCCAAGTTTTGCTTGTAGCCATTCACGAGCAGTACTTC
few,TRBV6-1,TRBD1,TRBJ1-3,CASSEDRRSGNTIYF,TGTGCCAGCAGTGAGGACAGGCGCTCTGGAAACACCATATATTTT
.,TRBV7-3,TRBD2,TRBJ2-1,CASSSGLADEQFF,TGTGCCAGCAGCTCCGGACTAGCCGATGAGCAGTTCTTC
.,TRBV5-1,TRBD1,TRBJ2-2,CASSNTGGSGTGELFF,TGCGCCAGCAGCAACACAGGGGGCTCGGGGACCGGGGAGCTGTTTTTT
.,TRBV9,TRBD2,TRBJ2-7,CASSVAAGGSSYEQYF,TGTGCCAGCAGCGTAGCGGCGGGGGGCTCGTCCTACGAGCAGTACTTC
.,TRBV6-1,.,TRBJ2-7,CASSLTVTTYEQYF,TGTGCCAGCAGTTTGACAGTCACTACCTACGAGCAGTACTTC
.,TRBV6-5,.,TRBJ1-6,CASRPPGQGNSPLHF,TGTGCCAGCCGGCCACCGGGACAAGGAAATTCACCCCTCCACTTT
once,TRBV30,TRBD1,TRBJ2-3,CAWQWGQGEDTQYF,TGTGCCTGGCAGTGGGGACAGGGCGAAGATACGCAGTATTTT
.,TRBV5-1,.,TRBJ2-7,CASSLAGGSYEQYF,TGCGCCAGCAGCTTGGCCGGCGGCTCCTACGAGCAGTACTTC
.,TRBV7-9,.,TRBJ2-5,CASSFEWEQYF,TGTGCCAGCAGCTTCGAGTGGGAGCAGTACTTC
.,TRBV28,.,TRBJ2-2,CASHSRGQYTGELFF,TGTGCCAGCCATTCCCGCGGGCAGTACACCGGGGAGCTGTTTTTT
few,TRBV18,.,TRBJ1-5,CASSFGRREEQPQHF,TGTGCCAGCTCATTTGGAAGGAGGGAGGAACAGCCCCAGCATTTT
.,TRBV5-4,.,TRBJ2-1,CASSGAWGGVVNEQFF,TGTGCCAGCAGCGGCGCGTGGGGCGGGGTAGTAAATGAGCAGTTCTTC
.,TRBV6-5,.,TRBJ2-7,CASSSTGLGAYEQYF,TGTGCCAGCAGTTCGACGGGTCTGGGTGCTTACGAGCAGTACTTC
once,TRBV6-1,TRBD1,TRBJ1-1,CASSARTGLVTEAFF,TGTGCCAGCAGTGCCCGGACAGGGTTGGTGACTGAAGCTTTCTTT
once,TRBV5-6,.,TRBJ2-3,CASSLNPVSTDTQYF,TGTGCCAGCAGCTTGAATCCGGTTAGCACAGATACGCAGTATTTT
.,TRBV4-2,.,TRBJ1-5,CASSQDWDILGEPQHF,TGTGCCAGCAGCCAAGATTGGGACATCCTTGGAGAGCCCCAGCATTTT
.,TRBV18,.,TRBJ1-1,CASSPGRGDLTEAFF,TGTGCCAGCTCACCAGGGAGGGGAGATTTAACTGAAGCTTTCTTT
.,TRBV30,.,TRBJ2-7,CAWSSRVSEQYF,TGTGCCTGGAGTTCCAGGGTGAGTGAGCAGTACTTC
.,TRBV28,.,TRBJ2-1,CASSFEGPGNEQFF,TGTGCCAGCAGTTTTGAGGGCCCAGGAAATGAGCAGTTCTTC
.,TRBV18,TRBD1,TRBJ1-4,CASSPQGAGEKLFF,TGTGCCAGCTCACCCCAGGGGGCGGGTGAAAAACTGTTTTTT
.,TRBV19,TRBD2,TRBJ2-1,CASSRTGTSGSNEQFF,TGTGCCAGTAGTAGGACCGGGACTAGCGGGAGCAATGAGCAGTTCTTC
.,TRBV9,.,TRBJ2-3,CASSVLVTIGDTQYF,TGTGCCAGCAGCGTCCTGGTTACTATAGGCGATACGCAGTATTTT
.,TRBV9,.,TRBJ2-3,CASSRLGDFTDTQYF,TGTGCCAGCAGCCGACTAGGGGATTTCACAGATACGCAGTATTTT
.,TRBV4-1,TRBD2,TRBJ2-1,CASSQDFPSGSNEQFF,TGCGCCAGCAGCCAAGATTTTCCTAGCGGGAGCAATGAGCAGTTCTTC
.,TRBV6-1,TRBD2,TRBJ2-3,CASSENEGGRGDTDTQYF,TGTGCCAGCAGTGAAAACGAGGGAGGGCGAGGGGATACAGATACGCAGTATTTT
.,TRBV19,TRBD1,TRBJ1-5,CASSPTPADRASQHF,TGTGCCAGTAGTCCCACCCCCGCGGACAGGGCGTCCCAGCATTTT
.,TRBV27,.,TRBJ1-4,CASRPARATNEKLFF,TGTGCCAGCAGGCCTGCCAGGGCAACTAATGAAAAACTGTTTTTT
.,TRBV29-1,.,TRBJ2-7,CSALNRQIEQYF,TGCAGCGCTCTGAATAGACAGATCGAGCAGTACTTC
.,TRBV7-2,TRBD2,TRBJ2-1,CASSLARLAYNEQFF,TGTGCCAGCAGCTTAGCGCGACTAGCGTACAATGAGCAGTTCTTC
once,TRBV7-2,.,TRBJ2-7,CASSLASGVYEQYF,TGTGCCAGCAGCTTAGCTTCCGGGGTCTACGAGCAGTACTTC
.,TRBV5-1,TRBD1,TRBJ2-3,CASSGQGSSHQDTQYF,TGCGCCAGCAGCGGACAGGGGTCCTCCCACCAAGATACGCAGTATTTT
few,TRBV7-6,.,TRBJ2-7,CASSGRTSHEQYF,TGTGCCAGCAGCGGGCGGACATCCCACGAGCAGTACTTC